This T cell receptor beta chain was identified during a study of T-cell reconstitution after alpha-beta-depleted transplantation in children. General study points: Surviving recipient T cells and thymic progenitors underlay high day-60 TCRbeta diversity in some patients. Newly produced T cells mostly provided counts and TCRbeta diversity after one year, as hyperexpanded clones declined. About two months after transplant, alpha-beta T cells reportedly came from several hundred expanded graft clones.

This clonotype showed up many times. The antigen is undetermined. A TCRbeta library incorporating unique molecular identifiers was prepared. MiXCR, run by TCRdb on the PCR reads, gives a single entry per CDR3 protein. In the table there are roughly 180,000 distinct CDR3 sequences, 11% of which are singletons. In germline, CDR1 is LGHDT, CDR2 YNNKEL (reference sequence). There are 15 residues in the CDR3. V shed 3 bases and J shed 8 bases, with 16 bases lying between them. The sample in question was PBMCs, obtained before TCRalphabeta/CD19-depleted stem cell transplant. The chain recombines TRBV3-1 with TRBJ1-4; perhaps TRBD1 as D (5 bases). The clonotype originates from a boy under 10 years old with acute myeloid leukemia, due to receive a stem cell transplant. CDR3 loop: CASSHTWDPGEKLFF. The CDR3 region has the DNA TGTGCCAGCAGCCATACATGGGACCCGGGGGAAAAACTGTTTTTT.